Shown below are 8 T cell receptor beta chains from a single sample sequenced in a study of cytomegalovirus exposure and HLA in healthy donors. PCR employed 60 Vbeta and 13 Jbeta primers. This table comes from immunoSEQ multiplex PCR, and its TCRdb copy is limited to in-frame clones, with some not included. The sample carries 150,000 to 200,000 clones, about three quarters recorded once. Input material: PBMCs. The receptors were gathered from a woman aged 40 to 55 in good health and CMV-seronegative.

The chain employs TRBV10-3 and TRBJ2-1, with D possibly TRBD2 on 5 matching bases. The V end lost 2 bases, the J end lost 6 bases, and 8 bases lay between the germline ends. CDR1 ENHRY and CDR2 SYGVKD come from the germline V gene. The CDR3 sequence is 13 residues long. Here the CDR3 reads CAISEPGGNEQFF. CDR3 nucleotide sequence: TGTGCCATCAGTGAGCCCGGAGGCAATGAGCAGTTCTTC.

V gene TRBV6-6 combines with J gene TRBJ1-2; D ambiguous. CDR3 length equals 14 residues. The ends were cut back, 6 bases at V and 1 base at J, with 12 bases in the middle. The germline gives CDR1 MNHNY, CDR2 SVGAGI (reference sequence). CDR3 loop: CASSRARDNYGYTF. CDR3 nucleotide sequence: TGTGCCAGCAGCCGGGCGAGGGATAACTATGGCTACACCTTC.

CDR3 region: CSVEEGGYTF. The CDR3 DNA reads as TGCAGCGTTGAGGAGGGCGGCTACACCTTC. The rearrangement links TRBV29-1 to TRBJ1-2; D gene uncertain. Trimming took 3 bases from V and 8 from J, leaving 7 bases between them. The germline CDR1 and CDR2 sequences are SQVTM and ANQGSEA. This CDR3 spans 10 amino acids.

Points on this clone: One end of the junction fails to match germline, which may point to a read error. The chain employs TRBV29-1 and TRBJ1-2, with TRBD1 as a possible D gene (6 bases). Looked up from germline, CDR1 is SQVTM and CDR2 is ANQGSEA. CDR3 length: 15 amino acids. In nucleotides, the CDR3 is TGCAGCGTAGAAGGGACACCAACTGCTAACTATGGCTACACCTTC. It translates to CSVEGTPTANYGYTF.

The chain has TRBV5-4 and TRBJ2-5; D possibly corresponds to TRBD1 (6 bases). The CDR3 has 15 residues. Germline CDR1 SGHNT, CDR2 YYREEE (reference sequence). V dropped 0 bases and J dropped 5 bases, with 14 bases sitting between them. The CDR3 nucleotides are TGTGCCAGCAGCTTGGTCGGCAGGGGAATCGAGACCCAGTACTTC. Translated, it gives CASSLVGRGIETQYF.

V is TRBV19 and J is TRBJ1-1; D not certain. The V gene lost 8 bases and the J gene lost 3 bases, with 10 bases spanning the gap. The length of the CDR3 is 12 residues. The germline V gene has CDR1 LNHDA and CDR2 SQIVND (reference sequence). CDR3 region: CASGPSDTEAFF. The DNA for the CDR3 is TGTGCCAGTGGGCCCTCGGACACTGAAGCTTTCTTT.

The chain links TRBV6-6 to TRBJ1-5, with TRBD1 matching 7 bases. Unmatched junction bases numbered 12, after V lost 5 bases and J lost 5 bases. Per germline, CDR1 MNHNY and CDR2 SVGAGI (reference sequence). The CDR3 length is 16 residues. The CDR3 protein is CASSRGTDTPDQPQHF. The CDR3, as DNA: TGTGCCAGCAGTAGGGGGACAGACACCCCCGATCAGCCCCAGCATTTT.

This chain joins TRBV4-3 and TRBJ1-4; 7 nucleotides align to TRBD1. This CDR3 has 16 amino acids. The germline CDR1 and CDR2 sequences are LGHNA and YSLEER. The V and J ends lost 1 base and 3 bases, in that order; junction bases with no gene match: 5. The DNA of the CDR3 is TGCGCCAGCAGCCAAGTGCACAGGGGACCTAATGAAAAACTGTTTTTT. Protein product: CASSQVHRGPNEKLFF.